This T cell receptor beta chain was recovered during a study of identical twins. TCRdb passed the 5' RACE reads through MiXCR, listing each CDR3 protein once. The table has nearly 250,000 distinct CDR3 sequences, 5.5% to 7% seen once. V was shortened by 1 base and J by 1 base, with 8 bases between the two germline ends. The CDR3 sequence is 14 residues long. The V gene's germline CDR1 is SGHRS and CDR2 YFSETQ. This clonotype has a count of ten or more. This sample was shared with a second study, whose subject was yellow fever vaccine responses in identical twins.

The V gene is TRBV5-1, the J gene TRBJ1-1, with unresolved D. This clonotype was obtained from a woman between 18 and 29 years old in good health. Sequencing was performed on memory (CD45RO+) T cells sorted from blood. CDR3 DNA sequence: TGCGCCAGCAGCTTGACCCGCCAGAACACTGAAGCTTTCTTT. Encoded protein: CASSLTRQNTEAFF. Complete variable domain (other parts from reference TRBV5-1 and TRBJ1-1): KAGVTQTPRYLIKTRGQQVTLSCSPISGHRSVSWYQQTPGQGLQFLFEYFSETQRNKGNFPGRFSGRQFSNSRSEMNVSTLELGDSALYLCASSLTRQNTEAFFGQGTRLTVV.